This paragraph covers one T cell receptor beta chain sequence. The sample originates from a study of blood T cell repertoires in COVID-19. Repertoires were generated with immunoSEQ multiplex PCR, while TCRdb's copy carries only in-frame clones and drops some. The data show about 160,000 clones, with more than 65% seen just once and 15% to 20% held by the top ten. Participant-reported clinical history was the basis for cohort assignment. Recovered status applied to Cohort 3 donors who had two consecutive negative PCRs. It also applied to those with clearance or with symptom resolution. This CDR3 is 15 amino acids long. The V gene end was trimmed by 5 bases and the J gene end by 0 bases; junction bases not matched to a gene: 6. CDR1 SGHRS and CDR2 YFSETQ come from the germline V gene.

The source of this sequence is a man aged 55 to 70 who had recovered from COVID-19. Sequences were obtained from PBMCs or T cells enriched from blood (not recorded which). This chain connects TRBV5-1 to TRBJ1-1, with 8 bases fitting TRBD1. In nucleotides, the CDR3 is TGCGCCAGCAGTCCAAAGACAGGGGTGAACACTGAAGCTTTCTTT. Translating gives CASSPKTGVNTEAFF.